The rows below give T cell receptor beta chains drawn from one sample of a study of OX40 agonist ivuxolimab in advanced cancers. Data came from immunoSEQ multiplex PCR; TCRdb stores just in-frame clones and leaves some out. The data hold roughly 90,000 clones, with roughly 91% observed a single time. The sequences come from CD4+ or CD8+ T cells sorted from blood, collected in a trial of the OX40 agonist ivuxolimab. The receptors were sampled from an adult with an advanced solid tumor such as melanoma, head and neck, liver or kidney cancer. Both conserved end residues are part of each CDR3. Fields, in order: D gene, J gene, clone size, V gene, CDR3 protein, CDR3 DNA. D genes are given only for firm matches. Clone size appears in some rows only: once, few, many, or a class for an expanded clone.

- TRBJ2-2 - TRBV27 CASSPLGQTNTGELFF TGTGCCAGCTCTCCCCTTGGACAGACGAACACCGGGGAGCTGTTTTTT
- TRBJ2-3 - TRBV4-2 CASSRYEGGVDTDTQYF TGTGCCAGCAGCCGCTATGAAGGCGGGGTGGACACAGATACGCAGTATTTT
- TRBJ1-2 - TRBV2 CASSAQGHGYTF TGTGCCAGCAGTGCCCAGGGCCATGGCTACACCTTC
- TRBJ2-5 once TRBV5-1 CASSLVQETQYF TGCGCCAGCAGCTTGGTCCAAGAGACCCAGTACTTC
TRBD1 TRBJ2-7 - TRBV5-1 CASSPGWADRGYEQYF TGCGCCAGCAGCCCTGGGTGGGCAGACAGGGGATACGAGCAGTACTTC
TRBD1 TRBJ1-5 once TRBV15 CATSRVSRGQPQHF TGTGCCACCAGCAGAGTTTCCAGGGGGCAGCCCCAGCATTTT
- TRBJ2-3 - TRBV10-1 CASRGPPQGHPCSTDTQYF TGCGCCAGTCGTGGACCCCCACAGGGTCACCCCTGTAGCACAGATACGCAGTATTTT
- TRBJ2-3 - TRBV11-1 CASRTNTYGTDTQYF TGTGCCAGTCGGACTAATACCTATGGCACAGATACGCAGTATTTT
- TRBJ2-2 - TRBV27 CASSPGPNTGELFF TGTGCCAGCAGTCCAGGGCCGAACACCGGGGAGCTGTTTTTT
- TRBJ1-2 once TRBV9 CASSVTGTYGYTF TGTGCCAGCAGCGTCACAGGGACGTATGGCTACACCTTC
- TRBJ2-1 - TRBV7-2 CASSSQRSAREQFF TGTGCCAGCAGCTCCCAGAGGAGCGCCCGGGAGCAGTTCTTC
- TRBJ2-7 - TRBV28 CASSSTDYYEQYF TGTGCCAGCAGTTCCACGGACTACTACGAGCAGTACTTC
- TRBJ2-1 - TRBV4-1 CASSHALAGGNEQFF TGCGCCAGCAGCCATGCGCTCGCCGGGGGCAATGAGCAGTTCTTC
- TRBJ2-2 - TRBV6-5 CASSYRITTGELFF TGTGCCAGCAGTTATAGGATAACCACCGGGGAGCTGTTTTTT
TRBD2 TRBJ2-3 - TRBV9 CASSAPAGREVYSDTQYF TGTGCCAGCAGCGCCCCGGCGGGACGGGAGGTTTATTCAGATACGCAGTATTTT
TRBD1 TRBJ2-2 - TRBV9 CASSVSGTGQGSGELFF TGTGCCAGCAGCGTATCAGGGACCGGACAGGGATCCGGGGAGCTGTTTTTT
- TRBJ1-5 - TRBV7-2 CASSLGGSGRQPQHF TGTGCCAGCAGCTTAGGAGGGTCGGGACGTCAGCCCCAGCATTTT
TRBD1 TRBJ1-1 - TRBV5-4 CASSPLTGRNTEAFF TGTGCCAGCAGCCCCTTGACAGGGAGGAACACTGAAGCTTTCTTT
- TRBJ2-3 once TRBV9 CASSSSADTQYF TGTGCCAGCAGCTCTAGCGCAGATACGCAGTATTTT
- TRBJ2-5 - TRBV6-5 CASSGGRGETQYF TGTGCCAGCAGTGGGGGGCGCGGAGAGACCCAGTACTTC
- TRBJ2-7 - TRBV4-2 CASSQDRGSEQYF TGTGCCAGCAGCCAAGATAGGGGAAGCGAGCAGTACTTC
TRBD2 TRBJ2-3 - TRBV7-3 CASSSSGTSGATQYF TGTGCCAGCAGCTCCTCCGGGACTAGCGGGGCTACGCAGTATTTT
TRBD2 TRBJ2-7 - TRBV28 CASMGLAGGYEQYF TGTGCCAGCATGGGACTAGCGGGGGGTTACGAGCAGTACTTC
- TRBJ2-5 once TRBV27 CASSLSSPRAQETQYF TGTGCCAGCAGTTTATCGAGCCCCCGGGCCCAAGAGACCCAGTACTTC
- TRBJ1-5 - TRBV28 CASGQMGPSNQPQHF TGTGCCAGCGGGCAGATGGGCCCAAGCAATCAGCCCCAGCATTTT
- TRBJ1-2 - TRBV28 CASSLSPGAGRMTGYTF TGTGCCAGCAGTTTATCGCCCGGGGCAGGGAGGATGACCGGCTACACCTTC
- TRBJ2-7 - TRBV7-2 CASSLQEISYEQYF TGTGCCAGCAGCTTACAGGAGATCTCCTACGAGCAGTACTTC
TRBD2 TRBJ2-1 - TRBV10-1 CASSDGLAGPTPGDEQFF TGCGCCAGCAGTGACGGACTAGCGGGACCTACGCCTGGGGATGAGCAGTTCTTC
- TRBJ2-2 - TRBV10-2 CASSESRAGELFF TGCGCCAGCAGTGAGTCCAGAGCGGGGGAGCTGTTTTTT
- TRBJ2-7 - TRBV2 CASTGTLGGHEQYF TGTGCCAGCACCGGGACCCTCGGAGGGCACGAGCAGTACTTC
- TRBJ2-7 once TRBV11-2 CASSLAGVGEQYF TGTGCCAGCAGCTTAGCAGGGGTTGGCGAGCAGTACTTC
- TRBJ2-1 once TRBV15 CATSRDSRDEQFF TGTGCCACCAGCAGAGATTCCAGGGATGAGCAGTTCTTC
TRBD2 TRBJ2-2 - TRBV28 CASRVAGDGDTGELFF TGTGCCAGCAGGGTAGCGGGAGATGGGGACACCGGGGAGCTGTTTTTT
- TRBJ2-2 - TRBV18 CASRYGGAIAGELFF TGTGCCAGCCGGTATGGCGGGGCGATAGCCGGGGAGCTGTTTTTT
TRBD2 TRBJ2-1 - TRBV18 CASSVAGEVNEQFF TGTGCCAGCTCAGTGGCGGGAGAGGTCAATGAGCAGTTCTTC
- TRBJ1-4 - TRBV19 CASSMAGRFINEKLFF TGTGCCAGTAGTATGGCCGGACGGTTTATTAATGAAAAACTGTTTTTT
- TRBJ1-2 - TRBV28 CASSKPGRELGGYTF TGTGCCAGCAGTAAACCGGGACGGGAGTTAGGGGGCTACACCTTC
- TRBJ2-1 - TRBV7-2 CASSLASGNNEQFF TGTGCCAGCAGCTTAGCGAGCGGAAACAATGAGCAGTTCTTC
TRBD2 TRBJ2-2 - TRBV4-2 CASSQGLAGTKWLNTGELFF TGTGCCAGCAGCCAAGGGCTAGCGGGCACAAAGTGGCTGAACACCGGGGAGCTGTTTTTT
- TRBJ2-7 - TRBV30 CAWSVYPPAEQYF TGTGCCTGGAGTGTATACCCCCCGGCCGAGCAGTACTTC
- TRBJ1-1 - TRBV5-1 CASSLEVFTEAFF TGCGCCAGCAGCTTGGAGGTCTTCACTGAAGCTTTCTTT
- TRBJ2-5 - TRBV28 CASKPFGPLKETQYF TGTGCCAGCAAACCCTTCGGGCCCTTAAAAGAGACCCAGTACTTC
TRBD1 TRBJ1-2 once TRBV18 CASSPPGTGSGYTF TGTGCCAGCTCACCCCCAGGGACAGGGAGCGGCTACACCTTC
- TRBJ2-2 once TRBV6-5 CASSYRIGELFF TGTGCCAGCAGTTATAGGATCGGGGAGCTGTTTTTT
- TRBJ2-3 once TRBV14 CASSQANGLADTQYF TGTGCCAGCAGCCAAGCCAACGGACTGGCAGATACGCAGTATTTT
TRBD2 TRBJ2-1 - TRBV27 CASPFSAGVNEQFF TGTGCCAGCCCCTTTTCCGCGGGAGTCAATGAGCAGTTCTTC
TRBD2 TRBJ2-1 - TRBV2 CASSDVVSGNNEQFF TGTGCCAGCAGTGATGTGGTTAGCGGGAACAATGAGCAGTTCTTC
- TRBJ2-5 - TRBV15 CATSRDKGHPGQETQYF TGTGCCACCAGCAGAGATAAAGGGCATCCAGGCCAAGAGACCCAGTACTTC
TRBD2 TRBJ2-7 - TRBV25-1 CASSEGEGTEQYF TGTGCCAGCAGTGAAGGGGAGGGCACCGAGCAGTACTTC